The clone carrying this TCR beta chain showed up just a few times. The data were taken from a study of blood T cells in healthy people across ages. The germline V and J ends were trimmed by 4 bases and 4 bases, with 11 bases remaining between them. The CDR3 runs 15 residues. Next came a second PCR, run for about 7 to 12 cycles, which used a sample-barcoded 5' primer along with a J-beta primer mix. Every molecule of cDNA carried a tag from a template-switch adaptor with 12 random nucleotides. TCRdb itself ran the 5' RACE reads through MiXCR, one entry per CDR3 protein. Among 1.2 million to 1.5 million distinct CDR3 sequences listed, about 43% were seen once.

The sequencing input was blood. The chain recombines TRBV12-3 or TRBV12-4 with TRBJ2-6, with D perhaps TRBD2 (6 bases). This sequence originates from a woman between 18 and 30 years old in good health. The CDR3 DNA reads TGTGCCAGCAGTTATGGGACTGCGGGGGCCAACGTCCTGACTTTC. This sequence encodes CASSYGTAGANVLTF.